This T cell receptor (beta chain) was sequenced during a study of T cells in Graves' hyperthyroidism and ophthalmopathy. The study, taken as a whole, reports: Model output signaled ophthalmopathy a median roughly 6.1 months ahead of onset.

Patients aged 18 to 65 with hyperthyroidism were newly diagnosed, with duration under 2 months. It was less than 13 ml of fresh peripheral blood that supplied the PBMCs. As regards this clonotype: Its antigen is still unknown.

RNA transcripts were the template for amplifying TCR beta CDR3 regions. The HTBI primer set served for first-round RT-PCR of the TCR CDR3. Using its own MiXCR run on the multiplex PCR reads, TCRdb lists one record per CDR3 protein. The table shows 500,000 to 700,000 distinct CDR3 sequences, with 16% occurring only once. V was pared by 6 bases and J by 6 bases, with 8 bases of the junction left unmatched. Germline lookup yields CDR1 SQVTM and CDR2 ANQGSEA. The length of the CDR3 is 14 residues. This chain links TRBV29-1 with TRBJ2-3; 11 bases line up with TRBD2. Sequenced input: blood. This clonotype originated in a woman under 30 with Graves' hyperthyroidism. As DNA, the CDR3 is TGCAGCGTCGAACCGGGACTAGCGGCGGATACGCAGTATTTT. It codes for CSVEPGLAADTQYF.